One sample yielded the 18 T cell receptor beta chains listed below, sequenced in a study of blood T cell repertoires in COVID-19. Here immunoSEQ multiplex PCR was the method, and the copy in TCRdb shows in-frame clones only, minus some. Seen here are about 250,000 clones, around 80% observed once, and the top ten hold around 25%. Specimen: peripheral blood. The receptors derive from a man aged 40-49 years with acute or convalescent COVID-19.

The chain uses TRBV9 and TRBJ2-1, with 8 bases fitting TRBD2. The germline V gene has CDR1 SGDLS and CDR2 YYNGEE. Trimming removed 0 bases from V and 4 bases from J; junction bases left unmatched: 9. The CDR3 covers 17 residues. In DNA form, the CDR3 reads TGTGCCAGCAGCGTAGCCTCCCCAAGCGGGGGATACAATGAGCAGTTCTTC. As protein: CASSVASPSGGYNEQFF.

This clone was seen only once. The chain is built from TRBV5-4 and TRBJ2-5, with 9 nucleotides matching TRBD1. CDR3 length equals 15 residues. V lost 1 base to trimming and J lost 5 bases; unmatched junction nucleotides: 6. Germline CDR1 reads SGHNT; CDR2 reads YYREEE (reference sequence). CDR3 loop: CASSLSTGGLETQYF. Written as DNA, the CDR3 is TGTGCCAGCAGCTTGAGTACAGGGGGCTTGGAGACCCAGTACTTC. Combining the CDR3 with reference TRBV5-4 and TRBJ2-5 gives the whole variable domain ETGVTQSPTHLIKTRGQQVTLRCSSQSGHNTVSWYQQALGQGPQFIFQYYREEENGRGNFPPRFSGLQFPNYSSELNVNALELDDSALYLCASSLSTGGLETQYFGPGTRLLVL.

This chain connects TRBV18 to TRBJ2-1; 7 bases are shared with TRBD1. Germline CDR1 KGHSH, CDR2 LQKENI. CDR3 size: 14 residues. The trim removed 1 base at V and 6 bases at J, leaving 3 bases unmatched. As DNA, the CDR3 is TGTGCCAGCTCACCACAGTCAGGGGGCAATGAGCAGTTCTTC. Its translation: CASSPQSGGNEQFF.

The chain employs TRBV10-3 and TRBJ1-2; weak D call: TRBD1 (5 bases). V lost 2 bases and J lost 5, with 12 bases in between. The CDR3 runs to 14 residues. From germline, CDR1 is ENHRY and CDR2 SYGVKD. CDR3 coding DNA: TGTGCCATCAGTGAGGTGCAGGGCTTGTATGGCTACACCTTC. This gives the protein CAISEVQGLYGYTF.

The rearrangement uses TRBV12-5 and TRBJ1-1; TRBD1 aligns across 8 bases. Germline trimming cut 6 bases from V and 0 bases from J; bases unmatched to any gene: 15. The CDR3 is 18 amino acids. Per the germline V gene, CDR1 is LGHNT and CDR2 is FRNRAP. The CDR3 is CASGSTGQGRGLNTEAFF. CDR3 nucleotide sequence: TGTGCTAGTGGATCCACTGGACAGGGAAGGGGCTTGAACACTGAAGCTTTCTTT.

CDR3: CAISESPSGQGATDTEAFF. CDR3 sequence (DNA): TGTGCCATCAGTGAGTCCCCCTCGGGACAGGGGGCGACGGACACTGAAGCTTTCTTT. The gene calls are TRBV10-3 and TRBJ1-1; 12 bases map to TRBD1. This CDR3 region has 19 residues. Trimming cost V 0 bases and J 3 bases; bases outside gene matches: 11. The germline V gene encodes CDR1 ENHRY and CDR2 SYGVKD.

The genes are TRBV6-6 and TRBJ2-7; 10 bases fit TRBD2. This CDR3 has 13 amino acids. V trimming: 6 bases; J trimming: 3 bases; junction bases outside the gene matches: 2. Germline V gene data show CDR1 as MNHNY and CDR2 as SVGAGI (reference sequence). This CDR3 is CASRRLAGYEQYF. The CDR3 region has the DNA TGTGCCAGCAGGAGACTAGCGGGCTACGAGCAGTACTTC.

The genes are TRBV5-1 and TRBJ2-3; the match to TRBD2 covers 7 bases. The CDR3 runs to 17 residues. Germline CDR1 SGHRS, CDR2 YFSETQ. Losses at the gene ends were 4 bases for V and 2 bases for J; bases not matched to a gene: 13. DNA of the CDR3: TGCGCCAGCAGCCCCTCCTACGGGAGGCCAACCACAGATACGCAGTATTTT. Translated: CASSPSYGRPTTDTQYF.

The chain employs TRBV13 and TRBJ1-1, with D perhaps TRBD1 (5 bases). The CDR3 contains 13 residues. Germline CDR1 and CDR2: PRHDT and FYEKMQ (reference sequence). V was pared by 2 bases and J by 5 bases, with 9 bases between. CDR3 sequence (DNA): TGTGCCAGCAGCTTACACAGGTTAACTGAAGCTTTCTTT. Translated: CASSLHRLTEAFF.

This sequence joins TRBV19 and TRBJ1-1, with D tentatively TRBD1 (5 bases). Germline values: CDR1 LNHDA, CDR2 SQIVND (reference sequence). This CDR3 is built from 15 residues. V was trimmed by 8 bases and J by 4 bases, leaving 20 bases between them. CDR3 in DNA: TGTGCCAGTTCCCTGGGTCAGGGCTTGGCCACTGAAGCTTTCTTT. Translating gives CASSLGQGLATEAFF.

The chain employs TRBV19 and TRBJ2-7, with 8 bases lining up with TRBD1. V was pared by 5 bases and J by 0 bases, with 6 bases of the junction left unmatched. This CDR3 contains 15 residues. Looked up from germline, CDR1 is LNHDA and CDR2 is SQIVND (reference sequence). The CDR3, as DNA: TGTGCCAGTAGTGTAACAGGGGGTAGCTCCTACGAGCAGTACTTC. Protein sequence: CASSVTGGSSYEQYF.

This rearrangement joins TRBV20-1 to TRBJ2-7, with a weak D call TRBD2 (5 bases). V lost 3 bases to trimming and J lost 1 base, with 19 bases between them. The CDR3 is 16 amino acids. From germline, CDR1 is DFQATT and CDR2 SNEGSKA (reference sequence). CDR3 DNA: TGCAGTGCTAGTGAAGAGGGTGTAAGTCTATCCTACGAGCAGTACTTC. Amino acid sequence: CSASEEGVSLSYEQYF.

The chain joins TRBV5-1 to TRBJ1-1; weak D call: TRBD1 (6 bases). V gave up 1 base and J gave up 7 bases, with 11 bases separating them. CDR1 SGHRS and CDR2 YFSETQ come from the germline V gene. This CDR3 is built from 13 residues. Here the CDR3 reads CASSLNRDREAFF. Written as DNA, the CDR3 is TGCGCCAGCAGCTTGAACAGGGATCGTGAAGCTTTCTTT.

The V and J genes are TRBV9 and TRBJ2-1; 7 bases are shared with TRBD2. The CDR3 covers 15 residues. The V segment lost 2 bases and the J segment 8 bases; nucleotides outside the gene matches: 10. Germline V gene sequence: CDR1 SGDLS, CDR2 YYNGEE. The CDR3 here is CASSVGTIQIDEQFF. The CDR3, as DNA: TGTGCCAGCAGCGTGGGGACTATACAGATCGATGAGCAGTTCTTC.

The chain uses TRBV10-3 and TRBJ2-3, with TRBD2 matching 8 bases. The V and J ends lost 10 bases and 6 bases, in that order; junction bases with no gene match: 12. The CDR3 length is 14 residues. The germline V gene encodes CDR1 ENHRY and CDR2 SYGVKD. CDR3 sequence: CATGTRVNSDTQYF. CDR3 bases: TGTGCCACCGGGACTAGAGTTAACTCGGATACGCAGTATTTT.

This clone was detected a few times. V is TRBV4-3 and J is TRBJ1-1; D is uncertain. Germline V CDR1 and CDR2: LGHNA, YSLEER. The ends were cut back, 2 bases at V and 8 bases at J, with 12 bases in the middle. CDR3 length: 13 residues. CDR3 region: CASSQSVDLEAFF. The CDR3 DNA is TGCGCCAGCAGCCAAAGCGTTGATCTAGAAGCTTTCTTT.

This rearrangement joins TRBV19 to TRBJ2-3; TRBD2 aligns across 10 bases. CDR3 length: 16 amino acids. The germline CDR1 and CDR2 sequences are LNHDA and SQIVND (reference sequence). The J segment lost 8 bases and the V segment lost 2 bases, leaving 10 bases of the junction unmatched. The chain's CDR3 is CASSIRLAGGGATQYF. In DNA, the CDR3 is TGTGCCAGTAGTATAAGGTTAGCGGGAGGCGGTGCTACGCAGTATTTT. Based on the CDR3 plus reference TRBV19 and TRBJ2-3, the full variable domain is DGGITQSPKYLFRKEGQNVTLSCEQNLNHDAMYWYRQDPGQGLRLIYYSQIVNDFQKGDIAEGYSVSREKKESFPLTVTSAQKNPTAFYLCASSIRLAGGGATQYFGPGTRLTVL.

The chain recombines TRBV7-2 with TRBJ1-6; no reliable D call. The CDR3 contains 16 residues. Germline values: CDR1 SGHTA, CDR2 FQGNSA. Trimming cost V 5 bases and J 7 bases, with 18 bases left between them. The DNA of the CDR3 is TGTGCCAGCAGCCCGAGGAGCCCGGGGATGAATTCACCCCTCCACTTT. As protein: CASSPRSPGMNSPLHF.